These T cell receptor beta chains were read from a single sample in a study of blood T cell repertoires in COVID-19. The data were produced by immunoSEQ multiplex PCR, yet TCRdb's version contains in-frame clones alone and is incomplete. The table records approximately 28,000 clones, roughly 90% of them present only once. The sequenced material came from peripheral blood. The receptors stem from a man aged 70-80 years with active or convalescent COVID-19. Both conserved end residues are part of each CDR3. The D gene is left open where the match is weak. A clone size is listed for some rows: how often the clone was seen (once, few, many), or a class if it is expanded.

abundance: NA
j_gene: TRBJ1-1
v_gene: TRBV6-5
d_gene: TRBD1
CDR3aa: CASRPGTGISEAFF
CDR3nt: TGTGCCAGCAGACCCGGGACAGGGATCTCTGAAGCTTTCTTT

abundance: NA
j_gene: TRBJ2-3
v_gene: TRBV3-1/TRBV3-2
d_gene: NA
CDR3aa: CASSHYDTDTQYF
CDR3nt: TGTGCCAGCAGCCACTATGACACAGATACGCAGTATTTT

abundance: NA
j_gene: TRBJ1-6
v_gene: TRBV7-9
d_gene: TRBD1
CDR3aa: CASSWDSPSSYNSPLHF
CDR3nt: TGTGCCAGCAGCTGGGACAGCCCGAGCTCCTATAATTCACCCCTCCACTTT

abundance: NA
j_gene: TRBJ2-3
v_gene: TRBV7-9
d_gene: NA
CDR3aa: CASRDSGGDTQYF
CDR3nt: TGTGCCAGCCGGGACTCCGGTGGGGATACGCAGTATTTT

abundance: NA
j_gene: TRBJ2-5
v_gene: TRBV6-5
d_gene: NA
CDR3aa: CASSSLGGRETQYF
CDR3nt: TGTGCCAGCAGCTCCCTAGGGGGAAGAGAGACCCAGTACTTC

abundance: few
j_gene: TRBJ1-2
v_gene: TRBV6-5
d_gene: TRBD1
CDR3aa: CASRPFTGGHGYTF
CDR3nt: TGTGCCAGCAGACCATTTACAGGGGGCCATGGCTACACCTTC

abundance: NA
j_gene: TRBJ2-1
v_gene: TRBV6-1
d_gene: TRBD2
CDR3aa: CASSDKKASGFWNEQFF
CDR3nt: TGTGCCAGCAGTGATAAAAAAGCTAGCGGCTTTTGGAATGAGCAGTTCTTC

abundance: NA
j_gene: TRBJ1-2
v_gene: TRBV19
d_gene: NA
CDR3aa: CASSIQSQGSNYGYTF
CDR3nt: TGTGCCAGTAGTATCCAGTCGCAGGGGTCTAACTATGGCTACACCTTC

abundance: NA
j_gene: TRBJ1-2
v_gene: TRBV18
d_gene: NA
CDR3aa: CASSPTTRGNYGYTF
CDR3nt: TGTGCCAGCTCACCCACGACCCGGGGGAACTATGGCTACACCTTC

abundance: NA
j_gene: TRBJ1-1
v_gene: TRBV5-8
d_gene: NA
CDR3aa: CASSLPVGQLRAFF
CDR3nt: TGTGCCAGCAGCTTGCCGGTGGGGCAACTGCGAGCTTTCTTT

abundance: NA
j_gene: TRBJ1-2
v_gene: TRBV2
d_gene: TRBD1
CDR3aa: CASSVGQGAFGYTF
CDR3nt: TGTGCCAGCAGTGTTGGACAGGGGGCTTTTGGCTACACCTTC

abundance: NA
j_gene: TRBJ1-5
v_gene: TRBV18
d_gene: TRBD1
CDR3aa: CASSIQGNGQPQHF
CDR3nt: TGTGCCAGCTCGATACAGGGGAATGGTCAGCCCCAGCATTTT

abundance: NA
j_gene: TRBJ1-4
v_gene: TRBV12-5
d_gene: NA
CDR3aa: CASGLDLGESEKLFF
CDR3nt: TGTGCTAGTGGTTTGGATCTCGGAGAAAGTGAAAAACTGTTTTTT

abundance: once
j_gene: TRBJ1-2
v_gene: TRBV2
d_gene: NA
CDR3aa: CASSEGQGYGYTF
CDR3nt: TGTGCCAGCAGTGAGGGTCAGGGCTATGGCTACACCTTC

abundance: NA
j_gene: TRBJ2-7
v_gene: TRBV14
d_gene: NA
CDR3aa: CASSQERSYEQYF
CDR3nt: TGTGCCAGCAGCCAAGAGAGAAGCTACGAGCAGTACTTC

abundance: NA
j_gene: TRBJ1-5
v_gene: TRBV30
d_gene: NA
CDR3aa: CASGGEIRNQPQHF
CDR3nt: TGTGCATCAGGCGGGGAAATACGCAATCAGCCCCAGCATTTT

abundance: NA
j_gene: TRBJ1-2
v_gene: TRBV10-3
d_gene: TRBD1
CDR3aa: CAIYDRGYGYTF
CDR3nt: TGTGCCATCTACGACAGGGGGTATGGCTACACCTTC

abundance: NA
j_gene: TRBJ1-3
v_gene: TRBV2
d_gene: NA
CDR3aa: CASSDWGRSSGNTIYF
CDR3nt: TGTGCCAGCAGTGATTGGGGCAGGAGCTCTGGAAACACCATATATTTT

abundance: NA
j_gene: TRBJ1-2
v_gene: TRBV4-2
d_gene: NA
CDR3aa: CASSQGTVYGYTF
CDR3nt: TGTGCCAGCAGCCAAGGGACAGTATATGGCTACACCTTC

abundance: NA
j_gene: TRBJ1-2
v_gene: TRBV14
d_gene: NA
CDR3aa: CASSQEAGDGYTF
CDR3nt: TGTGCCAGCAGCCAAGAAGCAGGGGATGGCTACACCTTC

abundance: NA
j_gene: TRBJ2-6
v_gene: TRBV4-2
d_gene: NA
CDR3aa: CASSPQSSGANVLTF
CDR3nt: TGTGCCAGCAGCCCCCAGTCCTCTGGGGCCAACGTCCTGACTTTC

abundance: NA
j_gene: TRBJ2-5
v_gene: TRBV5-4
d_gene: NA
CDR3aa: CASSLETGQETQYF
CDR3nt: TGTGCCAGCAGCTTGGAGACAGGCCAAGAGACCCAGTACTTC

abundance: NA
j_gene: TRBJ1-6
v_gene: TRBV3-1/TRBV3-2
d_gene: TRBD1
CDR3aa: CASSLGGPGGSPLHF
CDR3nt: TGTGCCAGCAGCCTGGGGGGCCCAGGGGGTTCACCCCTCCACTTT

abundance: NA
j_gene: TRBJ1-2
v_gene: TRBV6-2/TRBV6-3
d_gene: NA
CDR3aa: CASSYTDRNYGYTF
CDR3nt: TGTGCCAGCAGTTACACCGACAGGAACTATGGCTACACCTTC

abundance: few
j_gene: TRBJ1-3
v_gene: TRBV10-2
d_gene: NA
CDR3aa: CASSETGYSGNTIYF
CDR3nt: TGCGCCAGCAGTGAGACAGGTTACTCTGGAAACACCATATATTTT

abundance: once
j_gene: TRBJ1-6
v_gene: TRBV3-1/TRBV3-2
d_gene: TRBD1
CDR3aa: CASSLGQGNSPLHF
CDR3nt: TGTGCCAGCAGCCTGGGACAGGGGAATTCACCCCTCCACTTT

abundance: NA
j_gene: TRBJ1-1
v_gene: TRBV6-5
d_gene: NA
CDR3aa: CASRWEGNLDTEAFF
CDR3nt: TGTGCCAGCAGGTGGGAGGGCAATCTCGACACTGAAGCTTTCTTT

abundance: NA
j_gene: TRBJ1-2
v_gene: TRBV5-8
d_gene: NA
CDR3aa: CASSSGVGYTF
CDR3nt: TGTGCCAGCAGCTCAGGGGTCGGCTACACCTTC

abundance: NA
j_gene: TRBJ2-5
v_gene: TRBV11-2
d_gene: TRBD2
CDR3aa: CASSLGGVRQETQYF
CDR3nt: TGTGCCAGCAGCTTGGGAGGGGTGCGGCAAGAGACCCAGTACTTC

abundance: NA
j_gene: TRBJ1-5
v_gene: TRBV28
d_gene: NA
CDR3aa: CASSPQEGSNQPQHF
CDR3nt: TGTGCCAGCAGTCCTCAGGAGGGCAGCAATCAGCCCCAGCATTTT

abundance: NA
j_gene: TRBJ1-5
v_gene: TRBV2
d_gene: TRBD1
CDR3aa: CASSEVAGGVQPQHF
CDR3nt: TGTGCCAGCAGTGAGGTTGCAGGGGGTGTTCAGCCCCAGCATTTT

abundance: NA
j_gene: TRBJ1-2
v_gene: TRBV5-8
d_gene: TRBD1
CDR3aa: CASSFTGANYGYTF
CDR3nt: TGTGCCAGCAGCTTTACAGGGGCTAACTATGGCTACACCTTC

abundance: few
j_gene: TRBJ1-1
v_gene: TRBV6-5
d_gene: NA
CDR3aa: CASQGRQNTEAFF
CDR3nt: TGTGCCAGCCAGGGCAGGCAGAACACTGAAGCTTTCTTT

abundance: NA
j_gene: TRBJ2-7
v_gene: TRBV29-1
d_gene: NA
CDR3aa: CSVVRGGEQYF
CDR3nt: TGCAGCGTTGTAAGGGGAGGCGAGCAGTACTTC

abundance: NA
j_gene: TRBJ2-1
v_gene: TRBV6-5
d_gene: NA
CDR3aa: CASSSVPSSYNEQFF
CDR3nt: TGTGCCAGCAGTTCGGTACCTAGCTCCTACAATGAGCAGTTCTTC

abundance: NA
j_gene: TRBJ2-7
v_gene: TRBV5-4
d_gene: TRBD1
CDR3aa: CASSKRQGNEQYF
CDR3nt: TGTGCCAGCAGTAAACGACAGGGGAACGAGCAGTACTTC

abundance: NA
j_gene: TRBJ1-4
v_gene: TRBV5-1
d_gene: TRBD1
CDR3aa: CASSLGQGEGEKLFF
CDR3nt: TGCGCCAGCAGCTTGGGACAGGGCGAGGGTGAAAAACTGTTTTTT

abundance: NA
j_gene: TRBJ1-2
v_gene: TRBV7-9
d_gene: TRBD1
CDR3aa: CASTRQGNYGYTF
CDR3nt: TGTGCCAGCACCCGACAGGGCAACTATGGCTACACCTTC

abundance: NA
j_gene: TRBJ2-1
v_gene: TRBV7-7
d_gene: NA
CDR3aa: CASSLYGSGGEQFF
CDR3nt: TGTGCCAGCAGCTTATATGGCAGTGGCGGTGAGCAGTTCTTC

abundance: NA
j_gene: TRBJ2-2
v_gene: TRBV6-5
d_gene: TRBD2
CDR3aa: CASKLLAGGTGELFF
CDR3nt: TGTGCCAGCAAACTACTAGCGGGAGGCACCGGGGAGCTGTTTTTT

abundance: NA
j_gene: TRBJ2-1
v_gene: TRBV2
d_gene: TRBD2
CDR3aa: CASTRGSYNEQFF
CDR3nt: TGTGCCAGCACGCGGGGGTCTTACAATGAGCAGTTCTTC

abundance: medium-sized
j_gene: TRBJ1-2
v_gene: TRBV9
d_gene: NA
CDR3aa: CASTRFSAANYGYTF
CDR3nt: TGTGCCAGCACTCGCTTTAGTGCGGCTAACTATGGCTACACCTTC